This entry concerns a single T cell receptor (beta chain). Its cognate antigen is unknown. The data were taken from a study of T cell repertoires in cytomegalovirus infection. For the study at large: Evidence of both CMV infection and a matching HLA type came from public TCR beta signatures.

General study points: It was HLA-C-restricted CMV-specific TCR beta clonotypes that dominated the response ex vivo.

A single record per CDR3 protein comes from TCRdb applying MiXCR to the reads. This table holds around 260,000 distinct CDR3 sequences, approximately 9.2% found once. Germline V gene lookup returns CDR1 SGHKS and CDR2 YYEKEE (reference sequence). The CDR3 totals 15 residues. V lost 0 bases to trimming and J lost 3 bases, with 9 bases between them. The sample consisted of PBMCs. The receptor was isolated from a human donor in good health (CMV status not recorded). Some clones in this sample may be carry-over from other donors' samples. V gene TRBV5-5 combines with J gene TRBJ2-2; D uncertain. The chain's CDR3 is CASSLGGWDTGELFF. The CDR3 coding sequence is TGTGCCAGCAGCTTGGGAGGCTGGGACACCGGGGAGCTGTTTTTT.